This TCR beta chain was recovered during a study of shared clonotypes between healthy human individuals. The length of the CDR3 is 13 residues. Germline V gene data show CDR1 as MDHEN and CDR2 as SYDVKM. Trimming left V 4 bases short and J 4 bases short, with 11 bases between. Notes on this clone: Other DNA sequences of this sample code for an identical CDR3.

Positively selected for CCR7, the CD45RO-negative cells used as naive CD8 cells excluded terminally differentiated effector memory CD45RA+ cells. Healthy adults negative for HIV, lacking recent acute infections or vaccinations, served as donors. Here immunoSEQ multiplex PCR was the method, and the copy in TCRdb shows in-frame clones only, minus some. Of approximately 2,200,000 clones in the sample, 93% were seen once. Source material: naive CD8+ T cells from PBMCs. This chain joins TRBV28 and TRBJ2-7, with D possibly being TRBD2 (5 bases). The TCR was taken from a man aged 18 to 29 in good health. Some clones in this sample may be carry-over from other donors' samples. Written as DNA, the CDR3 is TGTGCCAGCAGTTACAGCGGCGGGTACGAGCAGTACTTC. It codes for CASSYSGGYEQYF.